A selection of T cell receptor beta chains follows, all from one sample in a study of blood T cell repertoires in COVID-19. Libraries were prepared by immunoSEQ multiplex PCR; TCRdb keeps only in-frame clonotypes and omits some of them. The sample carries 170,000 or so clones, approximately 90% recorded once. Material: peripheral blood. The receptors come from a man between 18 and 35 years old who had recovered from COVID-19. The CDR3 runs from the conserved cysteine through the conserved F or W. The D gene is left open where the match is weak. The size of a clone is reported for some rows only, either as once, few or many, or as a class for expanded clones.

clone_size j_call v_call d_call cdr3_length cdr3_nt cdr3_aa
. TRBJ1-1 TRBV6-2/TRBV6-3 . 15 TGTGCCAGCAGTTCCCCCTCGGCGGGGAACACTGAAGCTTTCTTT CASSSPSAGNTEAFF
once TRBJ2-5 TRBV7-2 TRBD1 15 TGTGCCAGCAGCCTAGGGACAGGGTTTAGGGAGACCCAGTACTTC CASSLGTGFRETQYF
. TRBJ1-2 TRBV15 . 12 TGTGCCACCAGCCGAGGAGACTATGGCTACACCTTC CATSRGDYGYTF
. TRBJ2-2 TRBV6-6 TRBD1 15 TGTGCCAGCAGTTACCGGACAGGGGGCCAGGGGGAGCTGTTTTTT CASSYRTGGQGELFF
. TRBJ1-2 TRBV21-1 . 16 TGTGCCAGCATTGTAGGACAGGCAAGTCTGTTCTATGGCTACACCTTC CASIVGQASLFYGYTF
. TRBJ2-3 TRBV5-4 . 14 TGTGCCACCCAGGGGAAGGGACCCACAGATACGCAGTATTTT CATQGKGPTDTQYF
few TRBJ2-7 TRBV2 . 11 TGTGCCAGCAGTCCGGGGTACGAGCAGTACTTC CASSPGYEQYF
. TRBJ2-1 TRBV20-1 TRBD2 11 TGCAGTGCTAGTGGACTAGATGAGCAGTTCTTC CSASGLDEQFF
. TRBJ1-5 TRBV5-1 . 15 TGCGCCAGCAGCTTGGTGGGGGCCCTCGAACAGCCCCAGCATTTT CASSLVGALEQPQHF
. TRBJ1-5 TRBV19 . 14 TGTGCCAGTAGTCCTGAGGCGGGCAATCAGCCCCAGCATTTT CASSPEAGNQPQHF
. TRBJ2-2 TRBV10-3 . 14 TGTGCCATCAGTACGGCAGGTGGGACCGGGGAGCTGTTTTTT CAISTAGGTGELFF
. TRBJ1-1 TRBV5-6 . 15 TGTGCCAGCAGTCCGGGGGGATACATGAACACTGAAGCTTTCTTT CASSPGGYMNTEAFF
. TRBJ2-3 TRBV15 . 15 TGTGCCACCAGCAGGACACAGGTTAGCACAGATACGCAGTATTTT CATSRTQVSTDTQYF
. TRBJ1-1 TRBV6-2/TRBV6-3 . 14 TGTGCCAGCAGTTACGGCAGGGGATGGACTGAAGCTTTCTTT CASSYGRGWTEAFF
. TRBJ1-4 TRBV28 TRBD1 15 TGTGCCAGCAGTTCACGGACAGGGCCTAATGAAAAACTGTTTTTT CASSSRTGPNEKLFF
. TRBJ1-6 TRBV28 TRBD1 16 TGTGCCAGCAGGCCCTCCCTCGGGACAGATAATTCACCCCTCCACTTT CASRPSLGTDNSPLHF